This T cell receptor (beta chain) was captured by sequencing in a study of STAT3 mutations in large granular lymphocyte leukemia. Study observations and caveats: Every T-cell large granular lymphocyte leukemia patient had at least one immunodominant TCR beta clonotype. Sampling intervals varied between patients and samples. Some patients had dominant TCR clones larger than their STAT3 mutant burden.

As for this clone: What it recognizes is unknown.

Sequencing used immunoSEQ multiplex PCR; TCRdb keeps in-frame clones, though not all of them. Altogether approximately 3,300 clones are present, 43% being singletons, with the ten largest covering about 60%. The V gene's germline CDR1 is SGHDT and CDR2 YYEEEE. Trimming took off 5 bases at V and 9 bases at J, with 15 bases between the two ends. The CDR3 has 12 residues. This receptor was obtained from a man aged 50 or older with T-cell large granular lymphocyte leukemia. Some clones in this sample may be carry-over from other donors' samples. The V call is TRBV5-6, the J call TRBJ2-7; D gene uncertain. The sequencing input was peripheral blood mononuclear cells. The CDR3 loop is CASSRYYESQYF. CDR3 in DNA: TGTGCCAGCAGTAGGTACTACGAGTCGCAGTACTTC.